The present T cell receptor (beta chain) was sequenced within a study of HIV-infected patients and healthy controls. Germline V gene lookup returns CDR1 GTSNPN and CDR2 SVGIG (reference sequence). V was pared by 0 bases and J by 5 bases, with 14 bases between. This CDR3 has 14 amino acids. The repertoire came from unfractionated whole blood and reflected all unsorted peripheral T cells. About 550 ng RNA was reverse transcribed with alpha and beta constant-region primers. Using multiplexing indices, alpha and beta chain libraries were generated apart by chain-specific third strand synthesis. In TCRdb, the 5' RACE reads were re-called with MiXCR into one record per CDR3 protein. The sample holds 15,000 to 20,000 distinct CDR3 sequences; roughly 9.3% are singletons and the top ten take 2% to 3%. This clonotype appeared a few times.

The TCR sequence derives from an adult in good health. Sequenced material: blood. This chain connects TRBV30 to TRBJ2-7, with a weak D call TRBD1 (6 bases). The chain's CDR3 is CAWSVPTGRDEQYF. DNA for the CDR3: TGTGCCTGGAGTGTACCAACAGGGCGGGACGAGCAGTACTTC.